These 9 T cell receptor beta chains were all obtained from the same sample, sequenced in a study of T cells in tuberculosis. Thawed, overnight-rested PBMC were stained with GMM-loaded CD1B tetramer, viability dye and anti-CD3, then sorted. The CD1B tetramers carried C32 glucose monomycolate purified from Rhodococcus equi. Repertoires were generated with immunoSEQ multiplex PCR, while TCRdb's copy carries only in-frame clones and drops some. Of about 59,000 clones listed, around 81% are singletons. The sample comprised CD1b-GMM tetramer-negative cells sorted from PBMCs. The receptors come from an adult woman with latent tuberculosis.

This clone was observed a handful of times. CDR3 nucleotides: TGTGCCAGTAGTTTTGCCCGGCGGGATGATGGCTACACCTTC. Translated: CASSFARRDDGYTF. This chain connects TRBV19 to TRBJ1-2, with D unresolved. The CDR3 runs to 14 residues. V was clipped by 5 bases and J by 6 bases, with 16 bases between them. Germline CDR1 LNHDA, CDR2 SQIVND (reference sequence).

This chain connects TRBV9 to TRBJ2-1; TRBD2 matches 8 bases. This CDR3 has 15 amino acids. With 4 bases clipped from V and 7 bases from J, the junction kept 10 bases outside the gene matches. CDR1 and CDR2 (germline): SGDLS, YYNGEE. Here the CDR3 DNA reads TGTGCCAGCAGCCCCGGGAGGGGCCCCTTTAATGAGCAGTTCTTC. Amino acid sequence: CASSPGRGPFNEQFF. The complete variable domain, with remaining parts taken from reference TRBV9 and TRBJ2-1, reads DSGVTQTPKHLITATGQRVTLRCSPRSGDLSVYWYQQSLDQGLQFLIQYYNGEERAKGNILERFSAQQFPDLHSELNLSSLELGDSALYFCASSPGRGPFNEQFFGPGTRLTVL.

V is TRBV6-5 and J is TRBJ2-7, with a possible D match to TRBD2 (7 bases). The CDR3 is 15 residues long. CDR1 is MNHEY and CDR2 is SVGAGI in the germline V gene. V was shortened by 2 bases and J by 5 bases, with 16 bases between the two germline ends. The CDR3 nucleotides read TGTGCCAGCAGTTACCGCGGGGGCTCTAGGGACGAGCAGTACTTC. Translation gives CASSYRGGSRDEQYF.

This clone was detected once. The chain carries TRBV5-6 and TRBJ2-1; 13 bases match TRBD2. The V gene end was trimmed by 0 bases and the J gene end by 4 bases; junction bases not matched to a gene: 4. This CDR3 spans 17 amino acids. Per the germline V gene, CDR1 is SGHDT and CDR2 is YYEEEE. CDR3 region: CASSLGLAGGPYNEQFF. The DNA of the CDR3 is TGTGCCAGCAGCTTGGGACTAGCGGGGGGACCGTACAATGAGCAGTTCTTC. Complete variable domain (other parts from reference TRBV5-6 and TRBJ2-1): DAGVTQSPTHLIKTRGQQVTLRCSPKSGHDTVSWYQQALGQGPQFIFQYYEEEERQRGNFPDRFSGHQFPNYSSELNVNALLLGDSALYLCASSLGLAGGPYNEQFFGPGTRLTVL.

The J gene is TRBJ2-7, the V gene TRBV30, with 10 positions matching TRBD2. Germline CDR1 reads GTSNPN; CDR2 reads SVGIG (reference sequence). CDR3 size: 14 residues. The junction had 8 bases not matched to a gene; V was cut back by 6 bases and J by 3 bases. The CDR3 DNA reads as TGTGCCTGTACCTCTAGCGGGGGTTACTACGAGCAGTACTTC. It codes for CACTSSGGYYEQYF.

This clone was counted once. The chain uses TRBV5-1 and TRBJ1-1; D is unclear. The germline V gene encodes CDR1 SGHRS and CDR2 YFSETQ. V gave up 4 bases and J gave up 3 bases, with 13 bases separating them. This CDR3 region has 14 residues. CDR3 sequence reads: CASSPSAGDTEAFF. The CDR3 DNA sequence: TGCGCCAGCAGCCCCTCGGCGGGTGACACTGAAGCTTTCTTT. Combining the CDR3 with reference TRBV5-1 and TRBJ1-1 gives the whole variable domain KAGVTQTPRYLIKTRGQQVTLSCSPISGHRSVSWYQQTPGQGLQFLFEYFSETQRNKGNFPGRFSGRQFSNSRSEMNVSTLELGDSALYLCASSPSAGDTEAFFGQGTRLTVV.

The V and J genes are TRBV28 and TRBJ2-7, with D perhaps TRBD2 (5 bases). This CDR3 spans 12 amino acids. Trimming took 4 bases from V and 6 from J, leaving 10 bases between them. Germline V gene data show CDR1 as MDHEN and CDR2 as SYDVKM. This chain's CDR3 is CASSSSGFEQYF. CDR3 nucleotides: TGTGCCAGCAGTTCGTCGGGGTTCGAGCAGTACTTC. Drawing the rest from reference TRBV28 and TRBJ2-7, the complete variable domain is DVKVTQSSRYLVKRTGEKVFLECVQDMDHENMFWYRQDPGLGLRLIYFSYDVKMKEKGDIPEGYSVSREKKERFSLILESASTNQTSMYLCASSSSGFEQYFGPGTRLTVT.

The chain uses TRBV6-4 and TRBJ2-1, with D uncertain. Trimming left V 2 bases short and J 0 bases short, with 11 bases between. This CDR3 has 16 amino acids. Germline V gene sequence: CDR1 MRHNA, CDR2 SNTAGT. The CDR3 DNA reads TGTGCCAGCAGTGACGACTGGTCTAGCTCCTACAATGAGCAGTTCTTC. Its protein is CASSDDWSSSYNEQFF.

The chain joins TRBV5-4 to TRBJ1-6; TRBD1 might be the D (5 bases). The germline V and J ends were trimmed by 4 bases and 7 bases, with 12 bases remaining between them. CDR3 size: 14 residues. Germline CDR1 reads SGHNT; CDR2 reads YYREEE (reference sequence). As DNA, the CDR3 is TGTGCCAGCAGCGTTGACGGGGGGAATTCACCCCTCCACTTT. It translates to CASSVDGGNSPLHF.